The rows below give T cell receptor beta chains drawn from one sample of a study of shared T cell receptors in the human thymus. Sequencing was performed with immunoSEQ multiplex PCR; in TCRdb, only in-frame clones are kept and a portion is missing. The sample holds about 540,000 clones; roughly 74% are singletons and the top ten take less than 0.015%. These records were also assigned to another study, of human thymus T cells.

The sample taken for sequencing was thymocytes. The origin of the receptors is a boy in the first two years of life with a congenital heart defect. CDR3s include the opening cysteine and the closing phenylalanine or tryptophan. Each record gives: J gene, D gene, V gene, CDR3 length, clone size, CDR3 protein, CDR3 DNA. D genes are given only for firm matches. Part of the rows lack a size; the others show once, few, many or a class for expanded clones.

J gene: TRBJ2-3
D gene: TRBD2
V gene: TRBV7-8
CDR3 length: 17
clone size: .
CDR3 protein: CASSLVGSSGSADTQYF
CDR3 DNA: TGTGCCAGCAGCTTAGTAGGGTCTAGCGGGTCGGCAGATACGCAGTATTTT

J gene: TRBJ1-4
D gene: .
V gene: TRBV4-2
CDR3 length: 16
clone size: .
CDR3 protein: CASSQPPRRLCEKLFF
CDR3 DNA: TGTGCCAGCAGCCAGCCCCCGAGGCGCCTGTGTGAAAAACTGTTTTTT

J gene: TRBJ1-1
D gene: .
V gene: TRBV4-1
CDR3 length: 15
clone size: .
CDR3 protein: CASSQDGTLNTEAFF
CDR3 DNA: TGCGCCAGCAGCCAAGACGGGACACTTAACACTGAAGCTTTCTTT

J gene: TRBJ1-2
D gene: .
V gene: TRBV19
CDR3 length: 13
clone size: few
CDR3 protein: CASSPGILRGYTF
CDR3 DNA: TGTGCCAGTAGTCCCGGGATCTTACGTGGCTACACCTTC

J gene: TRBJ2-2
D gene: TRBD2
V gene: TRBV10-2
CDR3 length: 15
clone size: .
CDR3 protein: CASSGTSGDTGELFF
CDR3 DNA: TGCGCCAGCTCCGGGACTAGCGGCGACACCGGGGAGCTGTTTTTT

J gene: TRBJ2-7
D gene: TRBD2
V gene: TRBV27
CDR3 length: 16
clone size: .
CDR3 protein: CASSPSEQGLAAPRGF
CDR3 DNA: TGTGCCAGCAGTCCCTCCGAACAGGGACTAGCGGCCCCGAGGGGCTTC

J gene: TRBJ2-7
D gene: TRBD2
V gene: TRBV7-8
CDR3 length: 17
clone size: .
CDR3 protein: CASSLPGLEKVYCEQYF
CDR3 DNA: TGTGCCAGCAGCTTACCGGGACTAGAAAAGGTATACTGCGAGCAGTACTTC

J gene: TRBJ2-7
D gene: TRBD1
V gene: TRBV7-2
CDR3 length: 15
clone size: few
CDR3 protein: CASSPRDREGYEQYF
CDR3 DNA: TGTGCCAGCAGCCCCCGGGACAGGGAAGGGTACGAGCAGTACTTC

J gene: TRBJ1-1
D gene: TRBD1
V gene: TRBV30
CDR3 length: 16
clone size: .
CDR3 protein: CAWARTGGQTNTEAFF
CDR3 DNA: TGTGCCTGGGCGAGGACAGGGGGACAAACGAACACTGAAGCTTTCTTT

J gene: TRBJ1-6
D gene: TRBD1
V gene: TRBV6-5
CDR3 length: 16
clone size: .
CDR3 protein: CASSYRWTGETSPLHF
CDR3 DNA: TGTGCCAGCAGTTACCGCTGGACAGGGGAAACATCACCCCTCCACTTT

J gene: TRBJ1-2
D gene: TRBD1
V gene: TRBV29-1
CDR3 length: 15
clone size: .
CDR3 protein: CSVPARTGANYGYTF
CDR3 DNA: TGCAGCGTCCCCGCCCGGACAGGGGCTAACTATGGCTACACCTTC

J gene: TRBJ2-7
D gene: .
V gene: TRBV27
CDR3 length: 15
clone size: few
CDR3 protein: CASTDHPGTTYEQYF
CDR3 DNA: TGTGCCAGCACCGACCATCCGGGGACAACGTACGAGCAGTACTTC

J gene: TRBJ2-2
D gene: TRBD1
V gene: TRBV6-1
CDR3 length: 16
clone size: once
CDR3 protein: CASSERQGGENGELFF
CDR3 DNA: TGTGCCAGCAGTGAACGACAGGGTGGGGAAAACGGGGAGCTGTTTTTT

J gene: TRBJ1-5
D gene: TRBD1
V gene: TRBV28
CDR3 length: 15
clone size: .
CDR3 protein: CASTLRQGADQPQHF
CDR3 DNA: TGTGCCAGCACCCTACGACAGGGGGCCGATCAGCCCCAGCATTTT

J gene: TRBJ2-2
D gene: .
V gene: TRBV5-1
CDR3 length: 16
clone size: .
CDR3 protein: CASSSPPQGQFGELFF
CDR3 DNA: TGCGCCAGCAGCTCGCCTCCGCAGGGCCAATTCGGGGAGCTGTTTTTT

J gene: TRBJ2-1
D gene: TRBD2
V gene: TRBV28
CDR3 length: 20
clone size: .
CDR3 protein: CASSPLHRLAGELGYNEQFF
CDR3 DNA: TGTGCCAGCAGTCCCCTGCATCGTCTAGCGGGAGAGTTAGGGTACAATGAGCAGTTCTTC

J gene: TRBJ1-4
D gene: .
V gene: TRBV5-4
CDR3 length: 14
clone size: .
CDR3 protein: CASSPDRINEKLFF
CDR3 DNA: TGTGCCAGCAGCCCCGACAGGATCAATGAAAAACTGTTTTTT

J gene: TRBJ2-3
D gene: .
V gene: TRBV28
CDR3 length: 21
clone size: .
CDR3 protein: CASSFGLVRGGRWTNLGTQYF
CDR3 DNA: TGTGCCAGCAGTTTCGGTTTGGTAAGGGGGGGCAGATGGACTAACCTCGGTACGCAGTATTTT

J gene: TRBJ2-1
D gene: .
V gene: TRBV7-9
CDR3 length: 16
clone size: .
CDR3 protein: CASSFPARDVGHEQFF
CDR3 DNA: TGTGCCAGCAGCTTCCCGGCTAGAGATGTGGGGCATGAGCAGTTCTTC

J gene: TRBJ2-7
D gene: .
V gene: TRBV5-1
CDR3 length: 13
clone size: once
CDR3 protein: CASNGEVSYEQYF
CDR3 DNA: TGCGCCAGCAACGGGGAAGTTTCCTACGAGCAGTACTTC

J gene: TRBJ2-7
D gene: TRBD2
V gene: TRBV4-3
CDR3 length: 18
clone size: .
CDR3 protein: CASSQVGGAGGDSYEQYF
CDR3 DNA: TGCGCCAGCAGCCAAGTTGGAGGAGCGGGAGGGGACTCCTACGAGCAGTACTTC

J gene: TRBJ1-2
D gene: .
V gene: TRBV7-2
CDR3 length: 14
clone size: .
CDR3 protein: CASTASRQGRSYTF
CDR3 DNA: TGTGCCAGCACCGCGAGTCGGCAGGGCAGGAGCTACACCTTC

J gene: TRBJ2-2
D gene: TRBD2
V gene: TRBV14
CDR3 length: 15
clone size: .
CDR3 protein: CASSPPERGTGELFF
CDR3 DNA: TGTGCCAGCAGCCCCCCGGAGCGGGGCACCGGGGAGCTGTTTTTT

J gene: TRBJ2-1
D gene: .
V gene: TRBV7-3
CDR3 length: 14
clone size: .
CDR3 protein: CASSREIWGDEQFF
CDR3 DNA: TGTGCCAGCAGCCGGGAGATTTGGGGTGATGAGCAGTTCTTC

J gene: TRBJ2-2
D gene: .
V gene: TRBV19
CDR3 length: 13
clone size: .
CDR3 protein: CASSGRDTGELFF
CDR3 DNA: TGTGCCAGTAGTGGCAGGGACACCGGGGAGCTGTTTTTT